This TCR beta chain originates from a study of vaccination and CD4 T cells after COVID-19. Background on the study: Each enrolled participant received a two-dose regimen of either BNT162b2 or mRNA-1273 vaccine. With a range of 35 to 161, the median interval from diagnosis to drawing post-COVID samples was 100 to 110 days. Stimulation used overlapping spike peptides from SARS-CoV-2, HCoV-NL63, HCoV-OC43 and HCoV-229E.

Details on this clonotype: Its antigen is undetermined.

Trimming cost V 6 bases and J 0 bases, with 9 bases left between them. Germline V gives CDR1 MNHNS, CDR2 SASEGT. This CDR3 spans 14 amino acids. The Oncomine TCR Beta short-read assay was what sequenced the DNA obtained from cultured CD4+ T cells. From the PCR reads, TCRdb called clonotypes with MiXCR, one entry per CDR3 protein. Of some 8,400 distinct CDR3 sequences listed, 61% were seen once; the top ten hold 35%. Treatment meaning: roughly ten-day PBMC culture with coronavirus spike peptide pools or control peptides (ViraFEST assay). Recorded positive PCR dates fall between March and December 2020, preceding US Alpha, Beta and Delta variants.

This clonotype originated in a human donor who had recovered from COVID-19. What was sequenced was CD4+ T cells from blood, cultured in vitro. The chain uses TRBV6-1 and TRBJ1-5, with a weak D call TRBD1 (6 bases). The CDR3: CASSQGNSNQPQHF. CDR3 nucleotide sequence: TGTGCCAGCAGCCAGGGGAATAGCAATCAGCCCCAGCATTTT.